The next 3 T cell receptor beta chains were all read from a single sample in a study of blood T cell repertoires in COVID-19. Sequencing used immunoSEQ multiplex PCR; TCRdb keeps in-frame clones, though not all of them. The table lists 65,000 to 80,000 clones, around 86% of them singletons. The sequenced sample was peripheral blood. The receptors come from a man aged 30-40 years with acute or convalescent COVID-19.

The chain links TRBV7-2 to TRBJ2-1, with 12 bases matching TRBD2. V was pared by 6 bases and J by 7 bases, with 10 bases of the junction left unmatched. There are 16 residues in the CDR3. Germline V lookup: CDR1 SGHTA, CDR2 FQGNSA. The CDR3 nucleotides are TGTGCCAGCAGTCCCTCTAGCGGGAGGGGGCTAAATGAGCAGTTCTTC. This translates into CASSPSSGRGLNEQFF.

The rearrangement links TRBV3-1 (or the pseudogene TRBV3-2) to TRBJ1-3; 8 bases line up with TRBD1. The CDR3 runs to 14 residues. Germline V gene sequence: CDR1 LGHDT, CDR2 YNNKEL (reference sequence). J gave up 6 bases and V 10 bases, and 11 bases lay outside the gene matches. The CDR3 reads CATTWTGQPNTIYF. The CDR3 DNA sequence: TGTGCCACGACATGGACAGGGCAACCAAACACCATATATTTT.

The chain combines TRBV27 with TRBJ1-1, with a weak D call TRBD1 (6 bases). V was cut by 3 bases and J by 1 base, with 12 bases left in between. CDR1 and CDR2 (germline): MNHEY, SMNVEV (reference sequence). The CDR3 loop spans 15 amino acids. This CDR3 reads CASSFLGAENTEAFF. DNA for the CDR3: TGTGCCAGCAGTTTTTTGGGGGCTGAGAACACTGAAGCTTTCTTT.